This T cell receptor beta chain was sequenced in a study of Graves' ophthalmopathy and Graves' hyperthyroidism. This clonotype has only a few counts. The CDR3 covers 14 residues. Trimming shortened V by 4 bases and J by 5 bases, and 16 bases separated the two germline ends. In germline, CDR1 is SGHRS, CDR2 YFSETQ. RNA transcripts were the source from which TCR beta CDR3 regions were amplified. Second-round multiplex PCR followed a first-round RT-PCR using HTBI primers. TCRdb itself ran the multiplex PCR reads through MiXCR, one entry per CDR3 protein. The table records a few hundred thousand distinct CDR3 sequences, 21% of them present only once. No ophthalmopathy within 18 months of follow-up signified stable hyperthyroidism. Enrollment excluded any patients with other autoimmune diseases, uncontrolled infections, pregnancy or lactation. Reliance was placed on clinical symptoms, serum thyroxine, TRAb, thyroid ultrasound and orbital computed tomography for diagnosis.

Sequencing input: peripheral blood. This chain joins TRBV5-1 and TRBJ2-7; D not resolved. The sequence was obtained from a woman between 18 and 30 years old with stable Graves' hyperthyroidism. The CDR3 DNA reads TGCGCCAGCAGCCCCTACACCGGTGGGGACGAGCAGTACTTC. Its protein product is CASSPYTGGDEQYF.